Below are 21 T cell receptor beta chains sequenced from a single sample in a study of molecular identifiers for immune sequencing clone quantification listed by TCRdb under 2018. Library preparation was by PCR. TCRdb lists the instrument as Illumina HiSeq 4000. The raw public data were reprocessed by TCRdb itself: fastp quality trimming at Q25, MiXCR clonotype calling, in-frame beta chains only. A single entry per CDR3 protein holds the most common genes and DNA from its merged rows. A total of 45,000 to 65,000 distinct CDR3 sequences appear in this sample, approximately 26% of them only once. 1.5% to 2% of the sample lies in the top ten. The sample taken for sequencing was naive CD8+ T cells from blood, with Jurkat cell RNA spiked in. The intended sense of this specimen's cell subset or site label: FACS-sorted CD8+CD4-CCR7+CD45RA+ naive T cells. These TCRs come from a human donor in good health. Some libraries in this study had Jurkat cell RNA spiked in.

To note about this clonotype: A read error may produce the germline difference seen at one junction end. This chain links TRBV27 with TRBJ2-1; D remains ambiguous. The CDR3 loop spans 16 amino acids. The germline V gene has CDR1 MNHEY and CDR2 SMNVEV (reference sequence). The CDR3 DNA reads TGTGCCCGCAGTTTTGTCTCCCCCGCCGGGCCTAATGAGCCGTTCTTC. It encodes CARSFVSPAGPNEPFF.

The genes are TRBV6-5 and TRBJ2-6; D is unresolved. Trimming took 7 bases from V and 0 from J, leaving 4 bases between them. This CDR3 contains 13 residues. Germline CDR1 and CDR2: MNHEY and SVGAGI. The CDR3 is CASTISGANVLTF. CDR3 DNA: TGTGCCAGCACGATCTCTGGGGCCAACGTCCTGACTTTC.

As for this clonotype: A read error may explain this, as a much larger clone is one base away. This chain's CDR3 is CASSDGVNEQFF. The CDR3 nucleotides read TGTGCCAGCAGTGATGGGGTGAATGAGCAGTTCTTC. V is TRBV2 and J is TRBJ2-1; the D is unclear. The CDR3 totals 12 residues. V shed 3 bases and J shed 7 bases, with 7 bases lying between them. The germline CDR1 and CDR2 sequences are SNHLY and FYNNEI.

This clonotype showed up many times. The rearrangement uses TRBV10-1 and TRBJ2-2; 8 bases are shared with TRBD2. Germline V CDR1 and CDR2: WNHNN, SYGVQD (reference sequence). The CDR3 consists of 13 residues. V dropped 8 bases and J dropped 4; count of bases not matched to a gene: 3. The CDR3 region is CASGTRGTGELFF. The CDR3 DNA reads as TGCGCCAGCGGGACTAGAGGCACCGGGGAGCTGTTTTTT.

This clonotype was counted at least ten times. J is TRBJ1-5 and V is TRBV10-1, with TRBD1 as a possible D gene (5 bases). CDR3 length: 12 residues. CDR1 WNHNN and CDR2 SYGVQD come from the germline V gene (reference sequence). V dropped 10 bases and J dropped 1 base, with 8 bases sitting between them. The CDR3 spells CATPGSNQPQHF. CDR3 sequence (DNA): TGCGCCACCCCAGGGAGCAATCAGCCCCAGCATTTT.

This clonotype showed up just a few times. This chain joins TRBV7-9 and TRBJ2-6; D unclear. The CDR3 runs 12 residues. The ends were cut back, 5 bases at V and 4 bases at J, with 3 bases in the middle. Germline V gene lookup returns CDR1 SEHNR and CDR2 FQNEAQ (reference sequence). CDR3 sequence (DNA): TGTGCCAGCAGCCGAGGGGCCAACGTCCTGACTTTC. Amino acid sequence: CASSRGANVLTF.

This clonotype showed up many times. V is TRBV28 and J is TRBJ2-7, with TRBD1 as a possible D gene (5 bases). CDR3 length: 13 amino acids. V lost 8 bases and J 6 bases, leaving 17 bases between the germline ends. From germline, CDR1 is MDHEN and CDR2 SYDVKM. The CDR3 DNA is TGTGCCAGCGGCGACAGATTCGCGCCCGAGCAGTACTTC. It translates to CASGDRFAPEQYF.

This clonotype was observed at least ten times. The J gene is TRBJ2-1, the V gene TRBV14; 7 bases map to TRBD2. This CDR3 is built from 14 residues. Trimming at V came to 7 bases and at J to 8 bases, leaving 11 bases not matched to a gene. Germline V lookup: CDR1 SGHDN, CDR2 FVKESK. In DNA form, the CDR3 reads TGTGCCAGCACCCCGAAAGGGCGGGAGTATGAGCAGTTCTTC. Amino acids: CASTPKGREYEQFF.

The rearrangement links TRBV6-5 to TRBJ1-2, with D perhaps TRBD1 (5 bases). Germline CDR1 MNHEY, CDR2 SVGAGI. The CDR3 is 14 amino acids. The V gene lost 6 bases and the J gene lost 5 bases, with 16 bases spanning the gap. The CDR3 sequence is CASRMGPLNYGYTF. The CDR3 nucleotides are TGTGCCAGCAGGATGGGACCGTTAAATTATGGCTACACCTTC.

Ten or more counts support this clonotype. The chain couples TRBV9 to TRBJ1-1; possibly TRBD1 for D (5 bases). This CDR3 has 13 residues. The germline V and J ends were trimmed by 0 bases and 4 bases, with 7 bases remaining between them. Germline CDR1 reads SGDLS; CDR2 reads YYNGEE. CDR3 sequence: CASSVGGATEAFF. The CDR3 region has the DNA TGTGCCAGCAGCGTAGGAGGGGCCACTGAAGCTTTCTTT.

In this sample, this clonotype turned up many times. The V call is TRBV29-1, the J call TRBJ2-7, with TRBD2 matching 9 bases. CDR1 is SQVTM, CDR2 ANQGSEA, per germline. The CDR3 spans 14 residues. The J segment lost 7 bases and the V segment lost 1 base, leaving 8 bases of the junction unmatched. The CDR3 sequence: CSVEALAGNREQYF. CDR3 DNA sequence: TGCAGCGTTGAAGCTCTAGCGGGAAATAGAGAGCAGTACTTC.

This clonotype was picked up many times. The chain combines TRBV7-9 with TRBJ2-7; 9 bases are a match to TRBD1. Germline lookup yields CDR1 SEHNR and CDR2 FQNEAQ (reference sequence). Trimming cost V 5 bases and J 5 bases; bases outside gene matches: 7. The CDR3 loop spans 14 amino acids. The DNA of the CDR3 is TGTGCCAGCAGCCGTGGGACAGGGTCACACGAGCAGTACTTC. The encoded protein is CASSRGTGSHEQYF. Combining the CDR3 with reference TRBV7-9 and TRBJ2-7 gives the whole variable domain DTGVSQNPRHKITKRGQNVTFRCDPISEHNRLYWYRQTLGQGPEFLTYFQNEAQLEKSRLLSDRFSAERPKGSFSTLEIQRTEQGDSAMYLCASSRGTGSHEQYFGPGTRLTVT.

In its sample, this clonotype was seen many times. The chain combines TRBV6-5 with TRBJ2-7, with D maybe TRBD2 (6 bases). The germline CDR1 and CDR2 sequences are MNHEY and SVGAGI. The CDR3 has 15 residues. V shed 5 bases and J shed 2 bases, with 16 bases lying between them. For the CDR3, the DNA is TGTGCCAGCAGTAAAGGGACTGGAGGAGCCTACGAGCAGTACTTC. The encoded protein is CASSKGTGGAYEQYF.

This clonotype appeared many times. This chain connects TRBV7-9 to TRBJ2-3; D may be TRBD2 (6 bases). Germline values: CDR1 SEHNR, CDR2 FQNEAQ (reference sequence). The ends were cut back, 5 bases at V and 2 bases at J, with 17 bases in the middle. The CDR3 is 16 amino acids. As DNA, the CDR3 is TGTGCCAGCAGCCCCCCCCGACTAGTTGTCACAGATACGCAGTATTTT. It yields the protein CASSPPRLVVTDTQYF.

The genes are TRBV11-2 and TRBJ2-3; 10 bases fit TRBD2. Germline CDR1 reads SGHAT; CDR2 reads FQNNGV. Trimming at V came to 0 bases and at J to 1 base, leaving 4 bases not matched to a gene. The CDR3 has 17 amino acids. CDR3 nucleotides: TGTGCCAGCAGCTTAGATTCGCTAGCGGGAGGCACAGATACGCAGTATTTT. Amino acid sequence: CASSLDSLAGGTDTQYF.

This clonotype was observed many times. The chain carries TRBV4-3 and TRBJ2-5; no firm D call. The CDR3 extends over 15 amino acids. V was cut by 0 bases and J by 0 bases, with 8 bases left in between. Per germline, CDR1 LGHNA and CDR2 YSLEER. CDR3 nucleotides: TGCGCCAGCAGCCAAGATCTAGAGTACCAAGAGACCCAGTACTTC. Translating gives CASSQDLEYQETQYF.

Turning to this clonotype: This may be a read error, as it is one base from a much larger clone. The rearrangement uses TRBV19 and TRBJ1-4; D unclear. From germline, CDR1 is LNHDA and CDR2 SQIVND (reference sequence). The CDR3 is 15 amino acids. In DNA form, the CDR3 reads TGTGCCAGTAGTACCACGGCATCACGTAATGAAAAACCGTTTTTT. Translated, it gives CASSTTASRNEKPFF.

This clonotype was counted ten times or more. V and J are TRBV29-1 and TRBJ2-7; the D gene is possibly TRBD2 (5 bases). The CDR3 is 13 residues long. Germline V lookup: CDR1 SQVTM, CDR2 ANQGSEA. Trimming removed 6 bases from V and 3 bases from J, with 15 bases in between. CDR3 DNA: TGCAGCGTGCGTCACACCGGGGACTACGAGCAGTACTTC. Amino acids: CSVRHTGDYEQYF.

The chain uses TRBV29-1 and TRBJ2-1; 13 positions match TRBD2. The CDR3 totals 13 residues. CDR1 is SQVTM, CDR2 ANQGSEA, per germline. Trimming removed 3 bases from V and 8 bases from J; junction bases left unmatched: 1. CDR3 nucleotides: TGCAGCGTTGATGGACTAGCGGGAGATGAGCAGTTCTTC. This encodes CSVDGLAGDEQFF.

This clonotype has just a few counts. V gene TRBV29-1 combines with J gene TRBJ2-5; 9 positions match TRBD2. The J segment lost 5 bases and the V segment lost 3 bases, leaving 22 bases of the junction unmatched. CDR1 is SQVTM and CDR2 is ANQGSEA in the germline V gene. The CDR3 spans 19 residues. The CDR3 region is CSVDPPLGPSGAHSETQYF. For the CDR3, the DNA is TGCAGCGTTGACCCCCCACTCGGGCCTAGCGGGGCCCACTCGGAGACCCAGTACTTC.

CDR3 region: CASTSFGDDSNQPQHF. The CDR3 DNA reads as TGTGCCAGCACCTCCTTCGGGGATGATAGCAATCAGCCCCAGCATTTT. The J gene is TRBJ1-5, the V gene TRBV2; D gene uncertain. The V and J ends lost 7 bases and 0 bases respectively, with 16 bases between them. There are 16 residues in the CDR3. Germline assignment: CDR1 SNHLY and CDR2 FYNNEI.